This is a list of T cell receptor beta chains from one sample in a study of graft-versus-host responses after intestinal transplantation. These receptors' targets are unknown. Repertoires were generated with immunoSEQ multiplex PCR, while TCRdb's copy carries only in-frame clones and drops some. This sample has 75,000 to 100,000 clones, with about four fifths found just once. The material sequenced was unstimulated CD8+ T cells sorted from spleen or lymph node cells, taken before intestinal transplant. Receptors originate from a human donor who received an intestinal transplant. Each CDR3 is given with its conserved first and last residue. A D gene is named only where the DNA matches it firmly. Some rows have no size entry. The others give once, few or many, or a class for an expanded clone.

len: 16; j_gene: TRBJ1-5; abundance: -; d_gene: TRBD1; v_gene: TRBV4-1; CDR3aa: CASSPSGTVGNQPQHF; CDR3nt: TGCGCCAGCAGCCCCTCCGGGACAGTAGGGAATCAGCCCCAGCATTTT
len: 13; j_gene: TRBJ1-1; abundance: -; d_gene: -; v_gene: TRBV6-5; CDR3aa: CASSYQKNAEAFF; CDR3nt: TGTGCCAGCAGTTATCAGAAGAACGCTGAAGCTTTCTTT
len: 15; j_gene: TRBJ2-2; abundance: few; d_gene: -; v_gene: TRBV6-5; CDR3aa: CASSQLAWFTGELFF; CDR3nt: TGTGCCAGCAGCCAGTTGGCATGGTTCACCGGGGAGCTGTTTTTT
len: 15; j_gene: TRBJ1-5; abundance: -; d_gene: -; v_gene: TRBV4-1; CDR3aa: CASSQDRGSNQPQHF; CDR3nt: TGCGCCAGCAGCCAAGATCGCGGCTCCAATCAGCCCCAGCATTTT
len: 18; j_gene: TRBJ2-2; abundance: -; d_gene: TRBD2; v_gene: TRBV5-1; CDR3aa: CASSLLGGGSPNTGELFF; CDR3nt: TGCGCCAGCAGCTTGCTTGGCGGGGGGTCCCCGAACACCGGGGAGCTGTTTTTT
len: 12; j_gene: TRBJ2-7; abundance: -; d_gene: -; v_gene: TRBV28; CDR3aa: CASSRGSYEQYF; CDR3nt: TGTGCCAGCAGTAGGGGCTCCTACGAGCAGTACTTC
len: 17; j_gene: TRBJ1-6; abundance: -; d_gene: TRBD1; v_gene: TRBV4-1; CDR3aa: CASSQEGQGIDNSPLHF; CDR3nt: TGCGCCAGCAGCCAAGAAGGACAGGGTATAGATAATTCACCCCTCCACTTT
len: 13; j_gene: TRBJ2-1; abundance: -; d_gene: TRBD1; v_gene: TRBV5-6; CDR3aa: CASSLTGDNEQFF; CDR3nt: TGTGCCAGCAGCCTAACAGGGGACAATGAGCAGTTCTTC
len: 15; j_gene: TRBJ1-1; abundance: once; d_gene: TRBD1; v_gene: TRBV19; CDR3aa: CASSIGQGMNTEAFF; CDR3nt: TGTGCCAGTAGTATCGGACAGGGCATGAACACTGAAGCTTTCTTT
len: 15; j_gene: TRBJ2-1; abundance: -; d_gene: TRBD2; v_gene: TRBV5-1; CDR3aa: CASSATSGSYNEQFF; CDR3nt: TGCGCCAGCAGCGCTACTAGCGGCTCCTACAATGAGCAGTTCTTC